A single sample is the source of the 25 T cell receptor beta chains below, sequenced in a study of blood T cell repertoires in COVID-19. Produced via immunoSEQ multiplex PCR; TCRdb's table is partial and in-frame only. There are more than 85,000 clones in the sample; approximately 87% occur only once, and 17% lies in the top ten. Sequenced input: peripheral blood. Every receptor here comes from a human donor in a cohort sampled during active COVID-19.

Only a few counts were recorded for this clone. The V call is TRBV1, the J call TRBJ1-6; the listed D gene, TRBD1, was not tested against the DNA. TRBV1 counts as a pseudogene. The CDR3 has 17 residues. CDR3 in DNA: TGCACCAGCAGCTGCCGGGACAGGTTCTCCTATAATTCACCCCTCCACTTT. Encoded protein: CTSSCRDRFSYNSPLHF.

The CDR3 is CASSSWALQETQYF. The CDR3 nucleotides are TGTGCCAGCAGCTCCTGGGCCCTCCAAGAGACCCAGTACTTC. J is TRBJ2-5 and V is TRBV21-1; the table's D call of TRBD1 was not tested on the DNA. TRBV21-1 is deemed a pseudogene. The CDR3 covers 14 residues.

This rearrangement joins TRBV9 to TRBJ1-5, with 9 positions matching TRBD1. The trim removed 4 bases at V and 5 bases at J, leaving 7 bases unmatched. The CDR3 sequence is 15 residues long. Germline V gives CDR1 SGDLS, CDR2 YYNGEE. The CDR3 loop reads CASSSAGQGYQPQHF. The CDR3 region has the DNA TGTGCCAGCAGCTCGGCGGGACAGGGATATCAGCCCCAGCATTTT.

Only one count was recorded for this clone. V is TRBV9 and J is TRBJ1-3; D gene uncertain. V was pared by 0 bases and J by 0 bases, with 7 bases between. CDR3 size: 15 residues. Germline CDR1 SGDLS, CDR2 YYNGEE. The CDR3 region has the DNA TGTGCCAGCAGCGTAGGGCGGTACTCTGGAAACACCATATATTTT. Translated, it gives CASSVGRYSGNTIYF.

This clone has only one observation. The rearrangement links TRBV13 to TRBJ2-7, with 7 bases that match TRBD2. Trimming took 1 base from V and 3 from J; bases not matched to a gene: 6. In germline, CDR1 is PRHDT, CDR2 FYEKMQ (reference sequence). This CDR3 has 15 residues. CDR3 nucleotides: TGTGCCAGCAGCTTAGTGGGGGAGGGGATCTACGAGCAGTACTTC. Translation: CASSLVGEGIYEQYF.

In this sample, this clone turned up once. The chain uses TRBV27 and TRBJ1-2, with TRBD1 matching 7 bases. CDR1 MNHEY and CDR2 SMNVEV come from the germline V gene (reference sequence). The J segment lost 8 bases and the V segment lost 6 bases, leaving 9 bases of the junction unmatched. The CDR3 has 13 residues. CDR3 coding DNA: TGTGCCAGCAGACAGGGGCGCGGAAGAGGCTACACCTTC. Residues: CASRQGRGRGYTF.

The chain links TRBV7-9 to TRBJ1-1; unclear D gene. The V gene lost 1 base and the J gene lost 7 bases, with 4 bases spanning the gap. The CDR3 contains 11 residues. CDR1 is SEHNR, CDR2 FQNEAQ, per germline (reference sequence). The CDR3 DNA is TGTGCCAGCAGCTTAGTCGTTGAAGCTTTCTTT. This gives the protein CASSLVVEAFF.

The chain joins TRBV30 to TRBJ2-5, with TRBD2 matching over 12 bases. Germline CDR1 and CDR2: GTSNPN and SVGIG (reference sequence). V dropped 2 bases and J dropped 4; count of bases not matched to a gene: 8. This CDR3 comprises 16 residues. CDR3 residues: CAWSTLAGGFRETQYF. In DNA form, the CDR3 reads TGTGCCTGGAGTACCCTAGCGGGGGGGTTCCGAGAGACCCAGTACTTC.

V and J are TRBV29-1 and TRBJ2-2; TRBD1 matches at 7 bases. There are 13 residues in the CDR3. Germline V CDR1 and CDR2: SQVTM, ANQGSEA. V dropped 4 bases and J dropped 6; count of bases not matched to a gene: 5. The CDR3 DNA follows: TGCAGCGTTGGTCAGGGGGATCCCGGGGAGCTGTTTTTT. Its protein is CSVGQGDPGELFF.

This chain links TRBV30 with TRBJ2-1, with 8 bases lining up with TRBD2. Germline V lookup: CDR1 GTSNPN, CDR2 SVGIG (reference sequence). The CDR3 is made up of 14 amino acids. V gave up 4 bases and J gave up 10 bases; unmatched junction bases: 12. CDR3 sequence (DNA): TGTGCCTGGAACCAGGGACTAGAAGGAACCGAGCAGTTCTTC. It yields the protein CAWNQGLEGTEQFF.

The chain recombines TRBV14 with TRBJ2-7, with TRBD1 identical over 9 bases. The germline V gene encodes CDR1 SGHDN and CDR2 FVKESK. The CDR3 contains 13 residues. V shed 5 bases, J shed 6 bases, and the junction held 5 bases outside the gene matches. In DNA, the CDR3 is TGTGCCAGCAGCTGGACAGGGGTGGGCGAGCAGTACTTC. As protein: CASSWTGVGEQYF.

The chain joins TRBV10-1 to TRBJ2-3; TRBD2 matches at 8 bases. This CDR3 is 13 amino acids long. Trimming at V came to 8 bases and at J to 5 bases, leaving 6 bases not matched to a gene. The germline gives CDR1 WNHNN, CDR2 SYGVQD (reference sequence). CDR3 protein: CASGPGGQDTQYF. CDR3 nucleotides: TGCGCCAGCGGACCGGGGGGGCAAGATACGCAGTATTTT.

In the case of this clone: Relative to the germline gene, one junction end is altered; a read error may explain this. The rearrangement uses TRBV7-7 and TRBJ2-3; 7 nucleotides align to TRBD1. This CDR3 has 15 amino acids. Per the germline V gene, CDR1 is SSHAT and CDR2 is FNYEAQ (reference sequence). Here the CDR3 DNA reads TGTGCTAGCAGCTTAGGGGGCCTCAGCACAGATACGCAGTATTTT. Amino acid sequence: CASSLGGLSTDTQYF.

The chain carries TRBV5-1 and TRBJ2-5; D not resolved. Between the trimmed V and J ends, which lost 1 base and 2 bases, there was a span of 6 bases. CDR1 is SGHRS, CDR2 YFSETQ, per germline. This CDR3 has 13 amino acids. CDR3 DNA sequence: TGCGCCAGCAGCTTGTACTTGCAAGAGACCCAGTACTTC. Its translation is CASSLYLQETQYF.

The rearrangement joins TRBV5-1 to TRBJ2-7, with 10 bases that match TRBD2. V was pared by 7 bases and J by 6 bases, with 10 bases of the junction left unmatched. Germline CDR1 is SGHRS and CDR2 is YFSETQ. The CDR3 runs 14 residues. This CDR3 reads CASRIGTSDSEQYF. The CDR3 DNA is TGCGCCAGCCGTATAGGGACTAGCGACTCCGAGCAGTACTTC.

J is TRBJ1-1 and V is TRBV23-1; 12 bases align to TRBD1. TRBV23-1 is an ORF, and what it does is uncertain. The CDR3 runs to 15 residues. V shed 7 bases and J 2 bases; nucleotides not matched to a gene: 5. In DNA form, the CDR3 reads TGCGCCAGCATCCGGGACAGGGGGCATAACACTGAAGCTTTCTTT. Encoded protein: CASIRDRGHNTEAFF.

The chain is built from TRBV5-5 and TRBJ2-7; D gene uncertain. V lost 9 bases to trimming and J lost 0 bases, with 10 bases between them. CDR1 is SGHKS, CDR2 YYEKEE, per germline (reference sequence). The CDR3 totals 12 residues. CDR3 DNA sequence: TGTGCCACCCAACAAGACTCCTACGAGCAGTACTTC. The encoded protein is CATQQDSYEQYF.

This rearrangement joins TRBV4-2 to TRBJ1-6; TRBD1 matches 9 bases. CDR1 is LGHNA and CDR2 is YNFKEQ in the germline V gene. The CDR3 runs to 16 residues. The J segment lost 8 bases and the V segment lost 3 bases, leaving 8 bases of the junction unmatched. As DNA, the CDR3 is TGTGCCAGCAGCCAGGGGGAGGGACAGGGAGATTCACCCCTCCACTTT. Its translation: CASSQGEGQGDSPLHF.

A few counts support this clone. This chain links TRBV6-2 or TRBV6-3 with TRBJ1-5; D possibly corresponds to TRBD1 (6 bases). V was clipped by 1 base and J by 5 bases, with 21 bases between them. Germline CDR1 is MNHEY and CDR2 is SVGEGT. This CDR3 region has 18 residues. DNA of the CDR3: TGTGCCAGCAGTTACTTCCGGGCAGGGGTAAAGGTGGATCAGCCCCAGCATTTT. Translation: CASSYFRAGVKVDQPQHF.

This chain joins TRBV5-4 and TRBJ2-2; 14 bases fit TRBD2. Trimming at V came to 2 bases and at J to 7 bases, leaving 7 bases not matched to a gene. The germline V gene has CDR1 SGHNT and CDR2 YYREEE (reference sequence). The CDR3 spans 17 residues. The CDR3 spells CASSFNGLAGGSGELFF. In DNA, the CDR3 is TGTGCCAGCAGCTTTAACGGACTAGCGGGGGGCAGCGGGGAGCTGTTTTTT.

V gene TRBV6-5 combines with J gene TRBJ2-7; TRBD1 matches 9 bases. Per the germline V gene, CDR1 is MNHEY and CDR2 is SVGAGI. The CDR3 spans 15 residues. Trimming at V came to 4 bases and at J to 7 bases, leaving 11 bases not matched to a gene. CDR3 coding DNA: TGTGCCAGCAGTTCCAACAGGGGGCGCGGAGGGGAGCAGTACTTC. This translates into CASSSNRGRGGEQYF.

The table lists this clone with a count of one. The chain uses TRBV21-1 and TRBJ1-6. TRBV21-1 is a pseudogene locus. The CDR3 spans 14 residues. CDR3 amino acids: CASKGRPGSSPLHF. CDR3 nucleotide sequence: TGTGCCAGCAAAGGGAGGCCAGGTAGCTCACCCCTCCACTTT.

This sequence joins TRBV27 and TRBJ1-5, with D unclear. The length of the CDR3 is 15 residues. The germline V gene encodes CDR1 MNHEY and CDR2 SMNVEV (reference sequence). V lost 2 bases to trimming and J lost 6 bases, with 14 bases between them. The DNA of the CDR3 is TGTGCCAGCAGTTTAACCCGCAGGTCCGGTCAGCCCCAGCATTTT. It encodes CASSLTRRSGQPQHF.

This clone was counted between two and nine times. For the CDR3, the DNA is TGTGCCAGTAGCGAACGGAGTCCTCTGGGGGCGCGAAGCAATCAGCCCCAGCATTTT. Amino acid sequence: CASSERSPLGARSNQPQHF. The V and J genes are TRBV19 and TRBJ1-5, with a tentative D call TRBD1 (6 bases). CDR1 and CDR2 from the germline V gene are LNHDA and SQIVND (reference sequence). Between the trimmed V and J ends, which lost 6 bases and 1 base, there was a span of 25 bases. The CDR3 covers 19 residues.

The sample holds one count of this clone. The chain employs TRBV7-3 and TRBJ2-2, with 9 bases that match TRBD1. This CDR3 spans 16 amino acids. V shed 5 bases, J shed 4 bases, and the junction held 8 bases outside the gene matches. The germline V gene has CDR1 SGHTA and CDR2 FQGTGA. As DNA, the CDR3 is TGTGCCAGCAGCAGTACAGGGGGCGCGGGCACCGGGGAGCTGTTTTTT. Translated: CASSSTGGAGTGELFF.